This TCR beta chain was sequenced in a study of identical twins. TCRdb reprocessed the 5' RACE reads via MiXCR and lists one record per CDR3 protein. The sample records approximately 1.8 million distinct CDR3 sequences, less than 35% being singletons. Study-level points and caveats: In cord blood, abundant beta clonotypes had fewer insertions; memory showed no trend.

Worth noting for this clonotype: Antigen unknown.

V was shortened by 8 bases and J by 6 bases, with 17 bases between the two germline ends. The germline V gene encodes CDR1 MNHEY and CDR2 SMNVEV (reference sequence). The CDR3 totals 14 residues. The sample taken for sequencing was cord blood. The source is a newborn girl in good health. The chain joins TRBV27 to TRBJ2-1; D gene unclear. The CDR3 region is CASLQSVGRNEQFF. CDR3 coding DNA: TGTGCCAGCCTACAGTCGGTGGGCCGCAATGAGCAGTTCTTC.